Listed below are T cell receptor beta chains from one sample, sequenced in a study of molecular identifiers for immune sequencing clone quantification. MiXCR, run by TCRdb on the PCR reads, gives a single entry per CDR3 protein. The data hold over 600,000 distinct CDR3 sequences, with roughly 21% observed a single time. Input material: naive CD8+ T cells from blood, with Jurkat cell RNA spiked in. The receptor source for this set is a human donor in good health. Some libraries in this study had Jurkat cell RNA spiked in. CDR3s include the opening cysteine and the closing phenylalanine or tryptophan. Fields, in order: CDR3 protein, CDR3 DNA, V gene, J gene, D gene, clone size. A D gene is named only where the DNA matches it firmly. Size is stated for part of the rows, as once, few or many counts, or as a class when the clone is expanded.

CDR3: CATGFAGDGYEQYF
DNA: TGTGCCACGGGGTTTGCAGGGGACGGATACGAGCAGTACTTC
V: TRBV6-2/TRBV6-3
J: TRBJ2-7
D: NA
size: few

CDR3: CSAITGRDPRIYEQYF
DNA: TGCAGTGCTATTACCGGACGGGACCCCAGAATTTACGAGCAGTACTTC
V: TRBV20-1
J: TRBJ2-7
D: NA
size: NA

CDR3: CASSMFSTTEAFF
DNA: TGTGCCAGTAGTATGTTTTCGACCACTGAAGCTTTCTTT
V: TRBV19
J: TRBJ1-1
D: NA
size: few

CDR3: CASNLWGQLNTGELFF
DNA: TGTGCCAGCAATCTCTGGGGACAGTTGAACACCGGGGAGCTGTTTTTT
V: TRBV2
J: TRBJ2-2
D: TRBD1
size: few

CDR3: CASSSLNTEASF
DNA: TGTGCCAGCAGCTCCTTAAACACTGAAGCTTCCTTT
V: TRBV4-2
J: TRBJ1-1
D: NA
size: few

CDR3: CASSVVEGAEAFF
DNA: TGTGCCAGCAGCGTAGTTGAGGGAGCTGAAGCTTTCTTT
V: TRBV9
J: TRBJ1-1
D: NA
size: NA

CDR3: CASSDGLETPATNEKLFF
DNA: TGCGCCAGCAGCGACGGCTTGGAGACGCCCGCAACTAATGAAAAACTGTTTTTT
V: TRBV5-1
J: TRBJ1-4
D: NA
size: many

CDR3: CSASPSPRGVNEQFF
DNA: TGCAGTGCTAGTCCCTCCCCCCGTGGTGTGAATGAGCAGTTCTTC
V: TRBV20-1
J: TRBJ2-1
D: NA
size: NA

CDR3: CASSQDLWAGGNTIYF
DNA: TGCGCCAGCAGCCAAGATCTGTGGGCAGGGGGAAACACCATATATTTT
V: TRBV4-3
J: TRBJ1-3
D: NA
size: many

CDR3: CSIVPVPLGTDTQYF
DNA: TGCAGCATTGTCCCGGTGCCCCTGGGGACAGATACGCAGTATTTT
V: TRBV29-1
J: TRBJ2-3
D: NA
size: NA

CDR3: CASSSPGLSILYNEQFF
DNA: TGTGCCAGCAGCTCACCGGGACTATCCATTCTATACAATGAGCAGTTCTTC
V: TRBV7-9
J: TRBJ2-1
D: TRBD2
size: many

CDR3: CSAGGTAGGPREQFF
DNA: TGCAGTGCTGGGGGAACAGCGGGGGGGCCTCGGGAGCAGTTCTTC
V: TRBV20-1
J: TRBJ2-1
D: TRBD2
size: NA

CDR3: CASSPGPIRYYEQYF
DNA: TGTGCCAGCAGTCCCGGACCGATAAGGTACTACGAGCAGTACTTC
V: TRBV27
J: TRBJ2-7
D: NA
size: many

CDR3: CASSLKGAGGDGETQYF
DNA: TGTGCCAGCAGTTTAAAGGGTGCAGGGGGCGACGGAGAGACCCAGTACTTC
V: TRBV12-3/TRBV12-4
J: TRBJ2-5
D: TRBD1
size: many